Shown below are 26 T cell receptor beta chains from a single sample sequenced in a study of blood T cells in healthy people across ages (dated by TCRdb to 2014 to 2015). The protocol used for the library was 5' RACE. Sequencing was performed on an Illumina HiSeq 2500. A second about 7 to 12 cycle PCR used a sample-barcoded 5' primer and a J-beta primer mix. TCRdb handled the public reads itself, with Q25 trimming in fastp and clone calling in MiXCR, and kept productive beta chains. Each entry is one CDR3 protein sequence, shown with its most common DNA and genes. The sample table lists 650,000 to 800,000 distinct CDR3 sequences, more than 40% of them with a count of one. The ten most abundant clones make up about a fifth of the sample. Material: blood. These receptors were taken from a man aged 60 to 69 in good health.

V and J are TRBV3-1 and TRBJ2-7, with D maybe TRBD1 (6 bases). V lost 2 bases to trimming and J lost 4 bases, with 12 bases between them. Germline values: CDR1 LGHDT, CDR2 YNNKEL (reference sequence). This CDR3 region has 14 residues. The CDR3 DNA follows: TGTGCCAGCAGCCAACTAAGGGGGAGTTACGAGCAGTACTTC. This codes for CASSQLRGSYEQYF.

There are a few counts of this clonotype. The chain links TRBV11-3 to TRBJ2-5; D not certain. This CDR3 comprises 15 residues. V shed 3 bases and J shed 4 bases, with 15 bases lying between them. Germline V CDR1 and CDR2: SGHNT, YENEEA. Here the CDR3 reads CASSLGSSAPETQYF. The CDR3 region has the DNA TGTGCCAGCAGCTTGGGTAGCTCGGCCCCAGAGACCCAGTACTTC.

This clonotype came up once. A clone one base away is much larger, so this may be a read error. J is TRBJ2-5 and V is TRBV29-1; D may be TRBD1 or TRBD2 (5 bases each). Trimming cost V 7 bases and J 7 bases, with 16 bases left between them. The CDR3 is 12 amino acids. Germline CDR1 is SQVTM and CDR2 is ANQGSEA. The CDR3 nucleotides read TGCAGCGAAGGCAGGGAGTTGGGGACCCAGTACTTC. This codes for CSEGRELGTQYF.

The V call is TRBV6-2 or TRBV6-3, the J call TRBJ2-5; D not resolved. Germline values: CDR1 MNHEY, CDR2 SVGEGT. CDR3 length: 12 amino acids. V lost 9 bases to trimming and J lost 5 bases, with 13 bases between them. The CDR3 here is CASLQPGETQYF. The DNA for the CDR3 is TGTGCCAGTTTACAACCCGGTGAGACCCAGTACTTC.

The V gene is TRBV7-2, the J gene TRBJ2-2; D possibly matches TRBD1 or TRBD2 (6 bases each). Germline V lookup: CDR1 SGHTA, CDR2 FQGNSA. Trimming removed 10 bases from V and 0 bases from J, with 18 bases in between. The CDR3 has 16 amino acids. CDR3 loop: CATLSGAQANTGELFF. As DNA, the CDR3 is TGTGCCACCTTGTCGGGGGCCCAAGCGAACACCGGGGAGCTGTTTTTT.

Only a few counts were recorded for this clonotype. The genes are TRBV12-3 or TRBV12-4 and TRBJ2-5, with TRBD2 matching over 14 bases. V was clipped by 5 bases and J by 5 bases; unmatched bases: 7. This CDR3 has 16 residues. This chain's CDR3 is CASSPTSGGAVETQYF. CDR3 nucleotides: TGTGCCAGCAGTCCGACTAGCGGGGGGGCCGTGGAGACCCAGTACTTC.

The CDR3 region has the DNA TGCAGCGTTGAACTGGCGGGGGCCTACAATGAGCAGTTCTTC. Translated: CSVELAGAYNEQFF. The J gene is TRBJ2-1, the V gene TRBV29-1; 7 nucleotides align to TRBD2. CDR3 length: 14 amino acids. CDR1 and CDR2 from the germline V gene are SQVTM and ANQGSEA. Germline trimming cut 2 bases from V and 2 bases from J; bases unmatched to any gene: 3.

The genes are TRBV5-6 and TRBJ1-6, with D possibly matching TRBD1 (5 bases). Germline V gene data show CDR1 as SGHDT and CDR2 as YYEEEE. The V and J ends lost 3 bases and 2 bases respectively, with 21 bases between them. CDR3 length equals 19 residues. CDR3 region: CASSYVRGFVWPYNSPLHF. The CDR3 DNA follows: TGTGCCAGCAGCTACGTTCGGGGGTTCGTGTGGCCCTATAATTCACCCCTCCACTTT.

This clonotype turned up a few times. The chain joins TRBV5-1 to TRBJ1-1; no clear D. This CDR3 spans 15 amino acids. V dropped 4 bases and J dropped 2 bases, with 15 bases sitting between them. CDR1 is SGHRS and CDR2 is YFSETQ in the germline V gene. CDR3 region: CASSMGVRGNTEAFF. The CDR3 DNA reads as TGCGCCAGCAGCATGGGCGTCAGAGGAAACACTGAAGCTTTCTTT. The full variable domain, with the rest looked up from reference TRBV5-1 and TRBJ1-1, is KAGVTQTPRYLIKTRGQQVTLSCSPISGHRSVSWYQQTPGQGLQFLFEYFSETQRNKGNFPGRFSGRQFSNSRSEMNVSTLELGDSALYLCASSMGVRGNTEAFFGQGTRLTVV.

The chain uses TRBV5-1 and TRBJ2-1; D gene unclear. The CDR3 consists of 15 residues. Germline CDR1 reads SGHRS; CDR2 reads YFSETQ. V was clipped by 0 bases and J by 4 bases, with 11 bases between them. The CDR3 is CASSLGSFRYNEQFF. In DNA form, the CDR3 reads TGCGCCAGCAGCTTGGGCTCCTTCAGGTACAATGAGCAGTTCTTC.

Many counts were recorded for this clonotype. The chain couples TRBV4-1 to TRBJ2-1, with 11 bases aligning to TRBD2. After removal of 1 base from V and 7 bases from J, the junction contained 9 bases not matched to a gene. The CDR3 spans 17 residues. Germline V gene sequence: CDR1 MGHRA, CDR2 YSYEKL. The CDR3, as DNA: TGCGCCAGCAGCCAAGTCCCATTAGCGGGGGGGCAGAATGAGCAGTTCTTC. Its translation is CASSQVPLAGGQNEQFF.

The gene calls are TRBV24-1 and TRBJ2-1, with a possible D match to TRBD2 (5 bases). Germline V gives CDR1 KGHDR, CDR2 SFDVKD. The CDR3 sequence is 13 residues long. Trimming removed 10 bases from V and 2 bases from J, with 11 bases in between. Written as DNA, the CDR3 is TGTGCCACGAGCGGCGGACCCTACAATGAGCAGTTCTTC. This sequence encodes CATSGGPYNEQFF.

This clonotype was counted a few times. The V gene is TRBV21-1, the J gene TRBJ2-5. TRBV21-1 is given as a pseudogene. This CDR3 is 12 amino acids long. CDR3 nucleotide sequence: TGTGCCAGCAGAGTCAACCAAGAGACCCAGTACTTC. It specifies CASRVNQETQYF.

The V call is TRBV5-1, the J call TRBJ1-1, with 8 bases aligning to TRBD1. In germline, CDR1 is SGHRS, CDR2 YFSETQ. J lost 2 bases, V lost 4 bases, and 7 bases had no gene match. This CDR3 is 15 amino acids long. CDR3 protein: CASSTGQGGNTEAFF. The CDR3 coding sequence is TGCGCCAGCAGCACTGGACAGGGAGGAAACACTGAAGCTTTCTTT.

This clonotype was found a few times. V is TRBV6-5 and J is TRBJ1-6; D may be TRBD1 (5 bases). The CDR3 has 16 amino acids. Germline CDR1 MNHEY, CDR2 SVGAGI. V dropped 7 bases and J dropped 0 bases, with 13 bases sitting between them. The CDR3 protein is CASTEGPSSYNSPLHF. CDR3 nucleotides: TGTGCCAGCACAGAGGGGCCGAGCTCCTATAATTCACCCCTCCACTTT.

The chain couples TRBV20-1 to TRBJ2-1; the D is unclear. The DNA end is a closer match to TRBJ2-7, so the J assignment may be wrong. Germline loops: CDR1 DFQATT, CDR2 SNEGSKA (reference sequence). CDR3 length: 13 residues. The CDR3 nucleotides are TGCAGTGCTAGAGACTTGTCGAACAATGAGCAGTACTTC. Translated: CSARDLSNNEQYF.

J is TRBJ2-5 and V is TRBV11-2; tentative D call: TRBD2 (6 bases). Germline V gene lookup returns CDR1 SGHAT and CDR2 FQNNGV. The CDR3 totals 16 residues. V was trimmed by 3 bases and J by 2 bases, leaving 16 bases between them. This CDR3 reads CASSLRAGSAQETQYF. DNA for the CDR3: TGTGCCAGCAGCTTGCGGGCGGGGAGTGCGCAAGAGACCCAGTACTTC.

A few counts support this clonotype. The V and J genes are TRBV3-1 and TRBJ1-2, with no clear D. V was trimmed by 0 bases and J by 8 bases, leaving 7 bases between them. The CDR3 is made up of 12 amino acids. Germline CDR1 reads LGHDT; CDR2 reads YNNKEL (reference sequence). The chain's CDR3 is CASSQDFRGYTF. Written as DNA, the CDR3 is TGTGCCAGCAGCCAAGATTTCAGAGGCTACACCTTC.

This clonotype was seen only once. The V call is TRBV30, the J call TRBJ1-2; no definite D call. V was shortened by 8 bases and J by 2 bases, with 12 bases between the two germline ends. The CDR3 runs 12 residues. The germline gives CDR1 GTSNPN, CDR2 SVGIG (reference sequence). Here the CDR3 reads CAIYSGNYGYTF. DNA for the CDR3: TGTGCCATTTATTCAGGAAACTATGGCTACACCTTC.

The chain uses TRBV30 and TRBJ2-7; no definite D call. This CDR3 contains 11 residues. Trimming took off 2 bases at V and 1 base at J, with 3 bases between the two ends. Germline V CDR1 and CDR2: GTSNPN, SVGIG (reference sequence). CDR3 DNA: TGTGCCTGGAGTAAGTCCTACGAGCAGTACTTC. It translates to CAWSKSYEQYF.

The chain carries TRBV11-2 and TRBJ2-1, with a weak D call TRBD1 (6 bases). V shed 6 bases and J shed 2 bases, with 14 bases lying between them. The CDR3 is 15 residues long. Germline V gene data show CDR1 as SGHAT and CDR2 as FQNNGV. The CDR3 loop is CASRSEAGAYNEQFF. CDR3 in DNA: TGTGCCAGCAGGTCAGAGGCAGGGGCCTACAATGAGCAGTTCTTC. The full variable domain, its missing parts supplied by reference TRBV11-2 and TRBJ2-1, is EAGVAQSPRYKIIEKRQSVAFWCNPISGHATLYWYQQILGQGPKLLIQFQNNGVVDDSQLPKDRFSAERLKGVDSTLKIQPAKLEDSAVYLCASRSEAGAYNEQFFGPGTRLTVL.

This clonotype was counted ten times or more. The V and J genes are TRBV7-2 and TRBJ2-5, with D uncertain. The CDR3 covers 14 residues. V was cut by 1 base and J by 1 base, with 7 bases left in between. CDR1 is SGHTA and CDR2 is FQGNSA in the germline V gene. CDR3: CASSLDTAQETQYF. The CDR3 nucleotides are TGTGCCAGCAGCTTAGATACAGCCCAAGAGACCCAGTACTTC.

This clonotype occurred many times. The chain recombines TRBV7-2 with TRBJ2-7, with 9 bases lining up with TRBD1. V trimming: 1 base; J trimming: 3 bases; junction bases outside the gene matches: 4. From germline, CDR1 is SGHTA and CDR2 FQGNSA. The CDR3 extends over 15 amino acids. CDR3 bases: TGTGCCAGCAGCTTAGAGGACAGGGGCTACTACGAGCAGTACTTC. It codes for CASSLEDRGYYEQYF.

The CDR3 region has the DNA TGTGCCAGCAGCTTAGATTTTGGGGCAGCGTCCTACGAGCAGTACTTC. This translates into CASSLDFGAASYEQYF. This chain uses TRBV7-2 with TRBJ2-7, with D possibly TRBD1 on 5 matching bases. The V and J ends lost 1 base and 1 base respectively, with 14 bases between them. Looked up from germline, CDR1 is SGHTA and CDR2 is FQGNSA. The CDR3 length is 16 residues.

This clonotype has only a few counts. The chain uses TRBV7-2 and TRBJ2-2; 7 nucleotides line up with TRBD2. The germline gives CDR1 SGHTA, CDR2 FQGNSA. The CDR3 totals 15 residues. V was pared by 8 bases and J by 4 bases, with 10 bases of the junction left unmatched. This chain's CDR3 is CASLPEQRGTGELFF. The CDR3 region has the DNA TGTGCCAGCCTGCCTGAGCAGCGGGGCACCGGGGAGCTGTTTTTT.

This chain joins TRBV6-5 and TRBJ1-1; D perhaps matches TRBD1 (5 bases). The CDR3 is 16 residues long. The ends were cut back, 4 bases at V and 1 base at J, with 16 bases in the middle. Germline lookup yields CDR1 MNHEY and CDR2 SVGAGI. The CDR3: CASSSPRDPENTEAFF. DNA for the CDR3: TGTGCCAGCAGTTCCCCTAGGGACCCAGAGAACACTGAAGCTTTCTTT.